The 18 T cell receptor beta chains presented below share a single source sample, sequenced in a study of blood T cell repertoires in COVID-19. The protocol was immunoSEQ multiplex PCR, while the TCRdb copy is restricted to in-frame clones and leaves out a portion. The table has over 65,000 clones, 80% to 85% seen once. The sequenced material came from peripheral blood. The receptors stem from a human donor in a cohort sampled during active COVID-19.

The chain joins TRBV10-3 to TRBJ2-3; 7 bases match TRBD2. This CDR3 is built from 14 residues. Germline CDR1 and CDR2: ENHRY and SYGVKD. V gave up 6 bases and J gave up 0 bases; unmatched junction bases: 3. In nucleotides, the CDR3 is TGTGCCATCAGAGGACTAGGAAGCACAGATACGCAGTATTTT. Protein: CAIRGLGSTDTQYF.

The rearrangement uses TRBV6-2 or TRBV6-3 and TRBJ2-5; 7 bases are a match to TRBD1. CDR1 MNHEY and CDR2 SVGEGT come from the germline V gene. The CDR3 spans 15 residues. Germline trimming cut 2 bases from V and 2 bases from J; bases unmatched to any gene: 5. CDR3 coding DNA: TGTGCCAGCAGTTACGAGGGGGCGTGGCAAGAGACCCAGTACTTC. Translated: CASSYEGAWQETQYF.

The chain uses TRBV6-6 and TRBJ2-5, with TRBD1 matching over 7 bases. The CDR3 length is 14 residues. Germline V lookup: CDR1 MNHNY, CDR2 SVGAGI (reference sequence). V lost 4 bases to trimming and J lost 2 bases; unmatched junction nucleotides: 4. In DNA, the CDR3 is TGTGCCAGCAGTTTGGGGACAGCACAAGAGACCCAGTACTTC. This codes for CASSLGTAQETQYF.

The V and J genes are TRBV9 and TRBJ2-1, with 13 positions matching TRBD2. Looked up from germline, CDR1 is SGDLS and CDR2 is YYNGEE. The CDR3 contains 17 residues. J gave up 2 bases and V 4 bases, and 6 bases lay outside the gene matches. The CDR3 nucleotides read TGTGCCAGCAGCCCACGGACTAGCGGGAGCACCTACAATGAGCAGTTCTTC. It codes for CASSPRTSGSTYNEQFF. The full variable domain, its missing parts supplied by reference TRBV9 and TRBJ2-1, is DSGVTQTPKHLITATGQRVTLRCSPRSGDLSVYWYQQSLDQGLQFLIQYYNGEERAKGNILERFSAQQFPDLHSELNLSSLELGDSALYFCASSPRTSGSTYNEQFFGPGTRLTVL.

V and J are TRBV28 and TRBJ2-7; possible D gene TRBD2, 5 bases. Between the trimmed V and J ends, which lost 3 bases and 2 bases, there was a span of 11 bases. This CDR3 is 14 amino acids long. The germline V gene has CDR1 MDHEN and CDR2 SYDVKM. The CDR3 DNA sequence: TGTGCCAGCAGTTTCCAGGACGGGGCCTACGAGCAGTACTTC. As protein: CASSFQDGAYEQYF.

The chain joins TRBV28 to TRBJ1-4; TRBD1 might be the D (5 bases). Looked up from germline, CDR1 is MDHEN and CDR2 is SYDVKM. The ends were cut back, 4 bases at V and 8 bases at J, with 14 bases in the middle. This CDR3 contains 14 residues. This CDR3 is CASSYGGDLEKLFF. The CDR3, as DNA: TGTGCCAGCAGTTACGGGGGAGACCTCGAAAAACTGTTTTTT.

The gene calls are TRBV9 and TRBJ2-3, with 7 bases aligning to TRBD2. The V segment lost 5 bases and the J segment 2 bases; nucleotides outside the gene matches: 8. This CDR3 spans 15 amino acids. Germline CDR1 SGDLS, CDR2 YYNGEE. The CDR3: CASRREGLSTDTQYF. Here the CDR3 DNA reads TGTGCCAGCAGGAGGGAGGGACTATCCACAGATACGCAGTATTTT.

The rearrangement uses TRBV6-5 and TRBJ1-4; D is possibly TRBD1 (6 bases). This CDR3 is built from 15 residues. V gave up 8 bases and J gave up 8 bases, with 21 bases separating them. Germline V lookup: CDR1 MNHEY, CDR2 SVGAGI. For the CDR3, the DNA is TGTGCCAGCGGGAGGGGCGGGGGCGCCGGAGAAAAACTGTTTTTT. As protein: CASGRGGGAGEKLFF.

The genes are TRBV3-1 (or the pseudogene TRBV3-2) and TRBJ2-7; D might be TRBD1 (5 bases). The CDR3 totals 17 residues. The germline V gene encodes CDR1 LGHDT and CDR2 YNNKEL (reference sequence). V dropped 0 bases and J dropped 0 bases, with 15 bases sitting between them. The CDR3 loop reads CASSQDLGWGSSYEQYF. DNA for the CDR3: TGTGCCAGCAGCCAAGATCTGGGTTGGGGCAGCTCCTACGAGCAGTACTTC.

Here the CDR3 reads CASSSHPGQGVAPLHF. The DNA for the CDR3 is TGTGCCAGCAGCTCCCACCCGGGACAGGGAGTGGCACCCCTCCACTTT. The chain recombines TRBV7-2 with TRBJ1-6; 9 nucleotides match TRBD1. This CDR3 spans 16 amino acids. The germline gives CDR1 SGHTA, CDR2 FQGNSA. J was trimmed by 11 bases and V by 4 bases; bases with no gene match: 12.

The rearrangement links TRBV19 to TRBJ2-1, with 12 nucleotides matching TRBD2. The CDR3 contains 16 residues. Germline loops: CDR1 LNHDA, CDR2 SQIVND (reference sequence). V was pared by 5 bases and J by 9 bases, with 11 bases of the junction left unmatched. CDR3 DNA: TGTGCCAGTAGTCCCCGTTCTAGCGGGAGGGCCGGTGAGCAGTTCTTC. Translation gives CASSPRSSGRAGEQFF.

The V call is TRBV5-1, the J call TRBJ2-7, with 10 bases fitting TRBD2. CDR3 size: 14 residues. Germline V gives CDR1 SGHRS, CDR2 YFSETQ. The trim removed 1 base at V and 3 bases at J, leaving 1 base unmatched. The CDR3 DNA is TGCGCCAGCAGCTTGAGCGGGAGGGACTACGAGCAGTACTTC. It yields the protein CASSLSGRDYEQYF.

The chain links TRBV6-5 to TRBJ1-1; 7 bases match TRBD1. In germline, CDR1 is MNHEY, CDR2 SVGAGI. Trimming cost V 10 bases and J 4 bases; bases outside gene matches: 15. This CDR3 has 15 amino acids. The CDR3 loop is CATQNTPAGGTEAFF. The CDR3 nucleotides are TGTGCCACACAGAACACACCGGCAGGGGGCACTGAAGCTTTCTTT.

The CDR3 region has the DNA TGCGCCAGCAGCCAAGCTCGTACTAGCGGCTCCTACGAGCAGTACTTC. Protein: CASSQARTSGSYEQYF. The gene calls are TRBV4-1 and TRBJ2-7; 8 bases line up with TRBD2. The CDR3 is 16 amino acids. V shed 1 base and J 0 bases; nucleotides not matched to a gene: 5. Germline V lookup: CDR1 MGHRA, CDR2 YSYEKL.

CDR3 sequence reads: CASSYWSTGELFF. In DNA form, the CDR3 reads TGTGCCAGCAGTTACTGGAGCACCGGGGAGCTGTTTTTT. The chain carries TRBV6-2 or TRBV6-3 and TRBJ2-2, with D unclear. The germline gives CDR1 MNHEY, CDR2 SVGEGT. The CDR3 runs to 13 residues. Trimming cost V 1 base and J 4 bases, with 4 bases left between them.

As concerns this clone: One end of the junction does not line up with germline, which may come from a read error. V is TRBV5-1 and J is TRBJ1-4; TRBD1 agrees at 8 bases. Germline V CDR1 and CDR2: SGHRS, YFSETQ. The CDR3 is 13 residues long. The CDR3 bases are TGCGCCAGCAGCCGCGGGACAGGAGAAACACTGTTTTTT. Amino acid sequence: CASSRGTGETLFF.

This sequence joins TRBV19 and TRBJ1-5; TRBD1 agrees at 12 bases. J lost 1 base, V lost 3 bases, and 16 bases had no gene match. The V gene's germline CDR1 is LNHDA and CDR2 SQIVND (reference sequence). The CDR3 loop spans 21 amino acids. The DNA of the CDR3 is TGTGCCAGTAGTATCGGGGGATCATGGGACAGGGGGCGTGGGAGCAATCAGCCCCAGCATTTT. Its translation is CASSIGGSWDRGRGSNQPQHF.

This chain joins TRBV4-1 and TRBJ2-7; D may be TRBD1 (5 bases). Germline loops: CDR1 MGHRA, CDR2 YSYEKL. Trimming removed 5 bases from V and 3 bases from J, with 17 bases in between. CDR3 length: 15 amino acids. The CDR3 is CASSSTVGPYYEQYF. In nucleotides, the CDR3 is TGCGCCAGCAGCTCCACCGTGGGGCCATACTACGAGCAGTACTTC.